A single sample gave rise to the 30 T cell receptor beta chains below, sequenced in a study of blood T cell repertoires in COVID-19. Data came from immunoSEQ multiplex PCR; TCRdb stores just in-frame clones and leaves some out. The data contain 150,000 to 200,000 clones, 80% to 95% of them singletons. Sequenced sample: peripheral blood. The origin of the receptors is a woman in her sixties with COVID-19, enrolled during active disease.

The chain employs TRBV4-3 and TRBJ1-5; 7 bases match TRBD1. The J segment lost 2 bases and the V segment lost 4 bases, leaving 2 bases of the junction unmatched. The CDR3 sequence is 14 residues long. Germline CDR1 reads LGHNA; CDR2 reads YSLEER. In DNA, the CDR3 is TGCGCCAGCAGCCCTACAGGGGGCAATCAGCCCCAGCATTTT. Residues: CASSPTGGNQPQHF.

The chain links TRBV6-2 or TRBV6-3 to TRBJ2-1; 13 bases map to TRBD2. Per germline, CDR1 MNHEY and CDR2 SVGEGT. The CDR3 length is 19 residues. The V gene end was trimmed by 2 bases and the J gene end by 0 bases; junction bases not matched to a gene: 7. The CDR3 DNA reads as TGTGCCAGCAGTTACAGACTAGCGGGGGGCCCCAGCTCCTACAATGAGCAGTTCTTC. Translated, it gives CASSYRLAGGPSSYNEQFF.

The chain recombines TRBV7-2 with TRBJ2-3; 9 nucleotides align to TRBD2. There are 14 residues in the CDR3. Germline V gene lookup returns CDR1 SGHTA and CDR2 FQGNSA. The V and J ends lost 3 bases and 4 bases, in that order; junction bases with no gene match: 2. CDR3 coding DNA: TGTGCCAGCAGCTTTAGCGGGGGCCCAGATACGCAGTATTTT. It yields the protein CASSFSGGPDTQYF.

V gene TRBV3-1 (or the pseudogene TRBV3-2) combines with J gene TRBJ2-3, with 10 bases lining up with TRBD1. The ends lost 4 bases at V and 2 bases at J; junction bases unmatched: 12. Germline loops: CDR1 LGHDT, CDR2 YNNKEL (reference sequence). This CDR3 region has 18 residues. This CDR3 reads CASSPGTGAKTSTDTQYF. The DNA for the CDR3 is TGTGCCAGCAGCCCCGGGACAGGGGCCAAAACTTCCACAGATACGCAGTATTTT.

This sequence joins TRBV12-3 or TRBV12-4 and TRBJ1-2; D uncertain. The V and J ends lost 2 bases and 11 bases respectively, with 9 bases between them. The CDR3 is 11 amino acids. The CDR3 protein is CASSLFQSYTF. The DNA of the CDR3 is TGTGCCAGCAGTTTATTCCAGTCTTACACCTTC.

The J gene is TRBJ1-6, the V gene TRBV5-1; D remains ambiguous. Between the trimmed V and J ends, which lost 0 bases and 8 bases, there was a span of 15 bases. CDR1 and CDR2 (germline): SGHRS, YFSETQ. The CDR3 runs to 16 residues. CDR3 coding DNA: TGCGCCAGCAGCTTGGGGCAGGTGGGAGACTATTCACCCCTCCACTTT. This translates into CASSLGQVGDYSPLHF.

This CDR3 is CASSQDKYAMSSYNEQFF. The CDR3 nucleotides are TGTGCCAGCAGCCAAGATAAGTACGCTATGAGCTCCTACAATGAGCAGTTCTTC. The J gene is TRBJ2-1, the V gene TRBV4-2; no definite D call. CDR1 and CDR2 from the germline V gene are LGHNA and YNFKEQ. Between the trimmed V and J ends, which lost 0 bases and 0 bases, there was a span of 15 bases. The CDR3 has 18 amino acids.

The CDR3 loop is CAWRDNSYEQYF. CDR3 coding DNA: TGTGCCTGGAGGGACAACTCCTACGAGCAGTACTTC. V gene TRBV30 combines with J gene TRBJ2-7; D is possibly TRBD1 (5 bases). The germline V gene encodes CDR1 GTSNPN and CDR2 SVGIG (reference sequence). V lost 3 bases and J lost 0, with 6 bases in between. CDR3 length: 12 amino acids.

The V call is TRBV29-1, the J call TRBJ1-2, with a tentative D call TRBD1 (5 bases). Trimming removed 2 bases from V and 0 bases from J, with 13 bases in between. The V gene's germline CDR1 is SQVTM and CDR2 ANQGSEA. CDR3 length: 15 amino acids. The CDR3, as DNA: TGCAGCGTTGAACCCCGGGGGGGGTCTAACTATGGCTACACCTTC. Translated, it gives CSVEPRGGSNYGYTF.

The J gene is TRBJ2-7, the V gene TRBV27, with 7 bases aligning to TRBD1. Germline loops: CDR1 MNHEY, CDR2 SMNVEV (reference sequence). This CDR3 comprises 14 residues. V lost 2 bases to trimming and J lost 4 bases; unmatched junction nucleotides: 5. CDR3 protein: CASSLLGQRYEQYF. CDR3 nucleotide sequence: TGTGCCAGCAGTTTACTGGGACAGAGATACGAGCAGTACTTC.

This sequence joins TRBV10-2 and TRBJ1-1; D not resolved. CDR3 size: 11 residues. Trimming pared 4 bases from V and 6 bases from J, leaving 6 bases between. Germline V gives CDR1 WSHSY, CDR2 SAAADI. The CDR3 is CASSVRAEAFF. In nucleotides, the CDR3 is TGCGCCAGCAGTGTGCGGGCTGAAGCTTTCTTT.

The chain links TRBV9 to TRBJ1-4; perhaps TRBD1 as D (5 bases). Germline CDR1 is SGDLS and CDR2 is YYNGEE. The CDR3 length is 17 residues. Trimming stripped 4 bases from V and 0 bases from J, with 16 bases between. CDR3 sequence reads: CASSSLDSIATNEKLFF. CDR3 in DNA: TGTGCCAGCAGCTCCTTAGACAGCATTGCAACTAATGAAAAACTGTTTTTT.

The chain recombines TRBV3-1 (or the pseudogene TRBV3-2) with TRBJ1-3; TRBD1 matches at 7 bases. The germline CDR1 and CDR2 sequences are LGHDT and YNNKEL (reference sequence). J was trimmed by 3 bases and V by 6 bases; bases with no gene match: 8. The CDR3 consists of 15 residues. The CDR3: CASSPTGVDGNTIYF. CDR3 DNA: TGTGCCAGCAGTCCAACAGGGGTAGATGGAAACACCATATATTTT.

The V call is TRBV19, the J call TRBJ2-1; 9 bases align to TRBD1. Germline V CDR1 and CDR2: LNHDA, SQIVND (reference sequence). J lost 6 bases, V lost 4 bases, and 4 bases had no gene match. This CDR3 region has 14 residues. In DNA form, the CDR3 reads TGTGCCAGTAGTACCGGGACAGGGATCAATGAGCAGTTCTTC. It encodes CASSTGTGINEQFF.

This chain uses TRBV6-2 or TRBV6-3 with TRBJ2-5; perhaps TRBD1 as D (6 bases). The CDR3 totals 13 residues. Germline V gene data show CDR1 as MNHEY and CDR2 as SVGEGT. V dropped 5 bases and J dropped 10 bases, with 17 bases sitting between them. Here the CDR3 DNA reads TGTGCCAGCAGTCTAGAAACAGGGATGGTCCAGTACTTC. This encodes CASSLETGMVQYF.

DNA for the CDR3: TGTGCCAGCAGCCCAAGGGACAGGGAGAGTTCACCCCTCCACTTT. This codes for CASSPRDRESSPLHF. The genes are TRBV7-8 and TRBJ1-6; 9 nucleotides match TRBD1. In germline, CDR1 is SGHVS, CDR2 FQNEAQ. Trimming took 5 bases from V and 9 from J; bases not matched to a gene: 8. The CDR3 totals 15 residues.

This clone was seen a handful of times. The J gene is TRBJ1-5, the V gene TRBV3-1 (or the pseudogene TRBV3-2); the D gene is possibly TRBD1 (5 bases). V shed 3 bases and J shed 5 bases, with 8 bases lying between them. The CDR3 is 13 residues long. Looked up from germline, CDR1 is LGHDT and CDR2 is YNNKEL (reference sequence). The CDR3, as DNA: TGTGCCAGCAGCCAGGCAGGGTATCAGCCCCAGCATTTT. It encodes CASSQAGYQPQHF.

CDR3 residues: CASSLLRQGSGGTEAFF. CDR3 coding DNA: TGTGCCAGCAGCTTACTCAGACAGGGTTCAGGTGGCACTGAAGCTTTCTTT. This chain links TRBV7-9 with TRBJ1-1; TRBD1 matches 7 bases. Germline loops: CDR1 SEHNR, CDR2 FQNEAQ (reference sequence). The CDR3 sequence is 17 residues long. The ends lost 2 bases at V and 4 bases at J; junction bases unmatched: 13.

The V gene is TRBV27, the J gene TRBJ1-6, with 9 bases identical to TRBD1. V lost 7 bases, J lost 6 bases, and 7 bases stayed unmatched. CDR3 length: 15 amino acids. The germline V gene has CDR1 MNHEY and CDR2 SMNVEV (reference sequence). In DNA, the CDR3 is TGTGCCAGCACTCCTCGGGACAGGGCTAATTCACCCCTCCACTTT. Translated, it gives CASTPRDRANSPLHF.

The V and J genes are TRBV11-3 and TRBJ2-3, with 10 bases matching TRBD1. V lost 5 bases, J lost 1 base, and 6 bases stayed unmatched. This CDR3 has 16 amino acids. Germline CDR1 is SGHNT and CDR2 is YENEEA. The DNA of the CDR3 is TGTGCCAGCAGCCTCAGACAGGGGGCGGGCACAGATACGCAGTATTTT. Its translation is CASSLRQGAGTDTQYF.

The chain employs TRBV29-1 and TRBJ2-3; 7 positions agree with TRBD1. Germline CDR1 SQVTM, CDR2 ANQGSEA. Germline trimming cut 4 bases from V and 3 bases from J; bases unmatched to any gene: 19. The CDR3 consists of 18 residues. The CDR3 DNA follows: TGCAGCGTTGTCCCTAAAACCTTTACAGGGGATTATACAGATACGCAGTATTTT. Its translation is CSVVPKTFTGDYTDTQYF.

The V call is TRBV4-3, the J call TRBJ1-5, with 11 bases that match TRBD1. V dropped 3 bases and J dropped 7; count of bases not matched to a gene: 2. Germline values: CDR1 LGHNA, CDR2 YSLEER. The CDR3 has 14 amino acids. The CDR3 is CASSQGQGGQPQHF. CDR3 nucleotide sequence: TGCGCCAGCAGCCAGGGACAGGGGGGCCAGCCCCAGCATTTT.

This chain uses TRBV21-1 with TRBJ1-1; the table's D call of TRBD1 was not tested on the DNA. TRBV21-1 is marked as a pseudogene. CDR3 size: 16 residues. The DNA for the CDR3 is TGTGCCAGCAGCCCTCAGGGGGTGACAGGACCTGCTGAAGCTTTCTTT. It encodes CASSPQGVTGPAEAFF.

V and J are TRBV11-1 and TRBJ2-1, with D possibly TRBD1 on 6 matching bases. The CDR3 sequence is 15 residues long. The ends were cut back, 5 bases at V and 0 bases at J, with 11 bases in the middle. CDR1 and CDR2 from the germline V gene are SGHAT and FQDESV (reference sequence). The CDR3 nucleotides read TGTGCCAGCAGCGTAGACAGGAGCTCCTACAATGAGCAGTTCTTC. The encoded protein is CASSVDRSSYNEQFF.

The genes are TRBV7-8 and TRBJ1-4; perhaps TRBD1 as D (6 bases). V was cut by 5 bases and J by 8 bases, with 15 bases left in between. The CDR3 length is 14 residues. Per germline, CDR1 SGHVS and CDR2 FQNEAQ. The CDR3 nucleotides read TGTGCCAGCAGCCGAGACAGGTTACGCGAAAAACTGTTTTTT. Protein sequence: CASSRDRLREKLFF.

V is TRBV6-5 and J is TRBJ1-1; the match to TRBD1 covers 7 bases. The CDR3 covers 14 residues. Germline CDR1 and CDR2: MNHEY and SVGAGI. Losses at the gene ends were 5 bases for V and 0 bases for J; bases not matched to a gene: 3. CDR3 amino acids: CASSRQGLNTEAFF. CDR3 nucleotide sequence: TGTGCCAGCAGTCGACAGGGCCTGAACACTGAAGCTTTCTTT.

The chain links TRBV5-8 to TRBJ1-5; 8 bases align to TRBD1. Trimming at V came to 4 bases and at J to 0 bases, leaving 9 bases not matched to a gene. Germline V gene sequence: CDR1 SGHTS, CDR2 YDEGEE. The CDR3 runs 17 residues. CDR3 sequence (DNA): TGTGCCAGCAGCACCGGACAGGGCGCATATAGCAATCAGCCCCAGCATTTT. This gives the protein CASSTGQGAYSNQPQHF.

The chain has TRBV6-2 or TRBV6-3 and TRBJ1-6, with D possibly being TRBD1 (5 bases). The V gene's germline CDR1 is MNHEY and CDR2 SVGEGT. The CDR3 is 15 residues long. V lost 5 bases to trimming and J lost 8 bases, with 16 bases between them. The CDR3 DNA follows: TGTGCCAGCAGTCGCCCCCGCAGGGCCGATTCACCCCTCCACTTT. This translates into CASSRPRRADSPLHF.

V usage is TRBV9 and J usage is TRBJ1-1, with D perhaps matching TRBD1 (5 bases). The V end lost 4 bases, the J end lost 1 base, and 17 bases lay between the germline ends. CDR3 size: 16 residues. Germline assignment: CDR1 SGDLS and CDR2 YYNGEE. CDR3 nucleotide sequence: TGTGCCAGCAGCCCCAGCGCCGGAGGGACGAACACTGAAGCTTTCTTT. It specifies CASSPSAGGTNTEAFF.

The J gene is TRBJ1-6, the V gene TRBV27; weak D call: TRBD1 (5 bases). CDR1 and CDR2 (germline): MNHEY, SMNVEV (reference sequence). Between the trimmed V and J ends, which lost 2 bases and 6 bases, there was a span of 20 bases. The CDR3 is 18 amino acids. The CDR3 protein is CASSLGPGGAVGNSPLHF. The CDR3 DNA reads TGTGCCAGCAGTTTAGGCCCCGGGGGAGCGGTAGGTAATTCACCCCTCCACTTT.